The clone carrying this T cell receptor (beta chain) was counted many times. Antigen specificity is unknown. CDR3 length: 16 residues. Trimming left V 0 bases short and J 1 base short, with 12 bases between. Looked up from germline, CDR1 is SGHRS and CDR2 is YFSETQ. This sample is drawn from a study of T-cell reconstitution after alpha-beta-depleted transplantation in children. Whole-study results and caveats: T cells produced anew were the main source of T-cell counts and diversity one year after transplant. About two months after transplant, alpha-beta T cells reportedly came from several hundred expanded graft clones. Surviving recipient cells, namely T cells and thymic progenitors, were the source of high day-60 TCRbeta diversity in some patients.

TCRbeta library construction was performed incorporating unique molecular identifiers. TCRdb re-derived calls from the PCR reads in MiXCR, one entry per CDR3 protein. This table holds roughly 200,000 distinct CDR3 sequences, approximately 6.9% found once. The chain couples TRBV5-1 to TRBJ2-3; maybe TRBD2 (5 bases). This clonotype was obtained from a boy under 10 years old with acute lymphoblastic leukemia, due to receive a stem cell transplant. The specimen was PBMCs, collected before TCRalphabeta/CD19-depleted stem cell transplant. The CDR3 sequence: CASSLVSGGRTDTQYF. CDR3 DNA sequence: TGCGCCAGCAGCTTGGTATCTGGCGGGCGCACAGATACGCAGTATTTT.